One sample yielded the 31 T cell receptor beta chains listed below, sequenced in a study of T-cell memory formation after mild COVID-19. TCRdb processed the 5' RACE reads anew with MiXCR; each CDR3 protein has one entry. The sample holds about 190,000 distinct CDR3 sequences, 27% seen once. Material for sequencing was PBMCs or a T cell subset sorted from them (not recorded which). These TCRs come from an adult woman who had mild COVID-19 (a few samples of this study predate the infection). Cell type and time point are not known.

This clonotype came up a few times. The chain's CDR3 is CASRRTGTTYEQYF. The CDR3 DNA follows: TGTGCCAGCAGACGGACAGGGACCACCTACGAGCAGTACTTC. V and J are TRBV14 and TRBJ2-7; 8 bases map to TRBD1. The CDR3 runs to 14 residues. Unmatched junction bases numbered 6, after V lost 6 bases and J lost 2 bases. CDR1 and CDR2 from the germline V gene are SGHDN and FVKESK.

The chain recombines TRBV4-2 with TRBJ2-1; D is undetermined. From germline, CDR1 is LGHNA and CDR2 YNFKEQ. The ends were cut back, 0 bases at V and 6 bases at J, with 9 bases in the middle. The CDR3 consists of 14 residues. CDR3 nucleotides: TGTGCCAGCAGCCAAGATGGAACAATCAATGAGCAGTTCTTC. Translating it yields CASSQDGTINEQFF.

V usage is TRBV3-1 and J usage is TRBJ2-3, with 9 bases lining up with TRBD2. The germline CDR1 and CDR2 sequences are LGHDT and YNNKEL (reference sequence). CDR3 length: 15 residues. J was trimmed by 5 bases and V by 1 base; bases with no gene match: 4. CDR3 nucleotide sequence: TGTGCCAGCAGCCAAGCGGGACTAGCAGGAGATACGCAGTATTTT. It is translated as CASSQAGLAGDTQYF.

This clonotype has a single count. The chain recombines TRBV5-1 with TRBJ1-2; D ambiguous. Trimming shortened V by 3 bases and J by 8 bases, and 14 bases separated the two germline ends. This CDR3 has 13 residues. Germline CDR1 reads SGHRS; CDR2 reads YFSETQ. CDR3 DNA: TGCGCCAGCAGCTCACGAGGGTCTTGGGGCTACACCTTC. This sequence encodes CASSSRGSWGYTF. The full variable domain, in which reference TRBV5-1 and TRBJ1-2 provide the parts outside the CDR3, is KAGVTQTPRYLIKTRGQQVTLSCSPISGHRSVSWYQQTPGQGLQFLFEYFSETQRNKGNFPGRFSGRQFSNSRSEMNVSTLELGDSALYLCASSSRGSWGYTFGSGTRLTVV.

This clonotype has a handful of counts. The CDR3 spells CAWSVPLTYEQYF. In DNA form, the CDR3 reads TGTGCCTGGAGTGTCCCCCTTACCTACGAGCAGTACTTC. The genes are TRBV30 and TRBJ2-7; D remains unclear. V was pared by 0 bases and J by 2 bases, with 8 bases between. The CDR3 has 13 residues. Looked up from germline, CDR1 is GTSNPN and CDR2 is SVGIG (reference sequence). Supplemented by reference TRBV30 and TRBJ2-7, the full variable domain reads SQTIHQWPATLVQPVGSPLSLECTVEGTSNPNLYWYRQAAGRGLQLLFYSVGIGQISSEVPQNLSASRPQDRQFILSSKKLLLSDSGFYLCAWSVPLTYEQYFGPGTRLTVT.

J is TRBJ2-7 and V is TRBV18; a weak D match, TRBD1 (6 bases). Germline CDR1 reads KGHSH; CDR2 reads LQKENI. The CDR3 is made up of 16 amino acids. V was shortened by 3 bases and J by 2 bases, with 17 bases between the two germline ends. The CDR3: CASSPENRVGAYEQYF. The CDR3 nucleotides read TGTGCCAGCTCACCGGAGAACAGGGTAGGGGCCTACGAGCAGTACTTC.

The V call is TRBV12-3 or TRBV12-4, the J call TRBJ1-6, with TRBD1 identical over 7 bases. Trimming at V came to 7 bases and at J to 7 bases, leaving 1 base not matched to a gene. This CDR3 is built from 12 residues. This CDR3 reads CASKQGNSPLHF. The CDR3, as DNA: TGTGCCAGCAAACAGGGGAATTCACCCCTCCACTTT.

The chain carries TRBV5-1 and TRBJ2-1; 8 bases are a match to TRBD1. After removal of 7 bases from V and 5 bases from J, the junction contained 5 bases not matched to a gene. The CDR3 runs 13 residues. CDR1 and CDR2 (germline): SGHRS, YFSETQ. The CDR3 sequence: CASGDRLDNEQFF. CDR3 nucleotide sequence: TGCGCCAGCGGGGACAGGCTAGACAATGAGCAGTTCTTC.

The genes are TRBV3-1 and TRBJ2-6; 8 nucleotides align to TRBD1. Unmatched junction bases numbered 14, after V lost 0 bases and J lost 1 base. The CDR3 runs 21 residues. Per the germline V gene, CDR1 is LGHDT and CDR2 is YNNKEL (reference sequence). The CDR3 here is CASSQETYIRDRFSGANVLTF. The DNA for the CDR3 is TGTGCCAGCAGCCAAGAGACTTATATCCGGGACAGGTTTTCTGGGGCCAACGTCCTGACTTTC.

This rearrangement joins TRBV18 to TRBJ1-1; no reliable D call. Germline CDR1 is KGHSH and CDR2 is LQKENI. V was clipped by 6 bases and J by 0 bases, with 8 bases between them. The CDR3 extends over 13 amino acids. CDR3 sequence: CASSPALNTEAFF. DNA for the CDR3: TGTGCCAGCTCTCCGGCTCTGAACACTGAAGCTTTCTTT.

The rearrangement uses TRBV14 and TRBJ1-1; possible D gene TRBD1, 5 bases. V was cut by 6 bases and J by 3 bases, with 14 bases left in between. The CDR3 has 14 amino acids. Germline V gives CDR1 SGHDN, CDR2 FVKESK. For the CDR3, the DNA is TGTGCCAGCAGAAAGGGAGGGGAGGACACTGAAGCTTTCTTT. Encoded protein: CASRKGGEDTEAFF.

The CDR3 spells CASSEHLGVAGPYEQYF. As DNA, the CDR3 is TGTGCCAGCAGTGAACACCTGGGAGTAGCGGGGCCCTACGAGCAGTACTTC. V and J are TRBV25-1 and TRBJ2-7; 8 nucleotides line up with TRBD2. The trim removed 2 bases at V and 2 bases at J, leaving 11 bases unmatched. Germline V gene lookup returns CDR1 MGHDK and CDR2 SYGVNS. The CDR3 is made up of 17 amino acids.

In its sample, this clonotype was seen many times. V gene TRBV6-5 combines with J gene TRBJ2-1; D is perhaps TRBD1 (5 bases). The germline gives CDR1 MNHEY, CDR2 SVGAGI. The CDR3 is 13 amino acids. V lost 5 bases and J 5 bases, leaving 10 bases between the germline ends. The CDR3 is CASSPRQNNEQFF. CDR3 DNA sequence: TGTGCCAGCAGTCCCAGACAGAACAATGAGCAGTTCTTC.

Only a few counts were recorded for this clonotype. This chain connects TRBV20-1 to TRBJ1-2; TRBD1 might be the D (5 bases). The CDR3 runs to 11 residues. Germline CDR1 DFQATT, CDR2 SNEGSKA (reference sequence). The germline V and J ends were trimmed by 5 bases and 6 bases, with 10 bases remaining between them. The chain's CDR3 is CSARGTDGYTF. The CDR3 nucleotides read TGCAGTGCTCGAGGGACTGATGGCTACACCTTC.

The chain joins TRBV15 to TRBJ2-1; TRBD2 aligns across 9 bases. The V gene end was trimmed by 4 bases and the J gene end by 3 bases; junction bases not matched to a gene: 1. CDR3 length: 14 residues. CDR1 and CDR2 (germline): LNHNV, YYDKDF (reference sequence). The CDR3 protein is CATSTAGGYNEQFF. The CDR3 nucleotides read TGTGCCACCAGCACAGCGGGGGGCTACAATGAGCAGTTCTTC. Full variable domain (missing parts from reference TRBV15 and TRBJ2-1): DAMVIQNPRYQVTQFGKPVTLSCSQTLNHNVMYWYQQKSSQAPKLLFHYYDKDFNNEADTPDNFQSRRPNTSFCFLDIRSPGLGDTAMYLCATSTAGGYNEQFFGPGTRLTVL.

This clonotype was counted a few times. The V call is TRBV3-1, the J call TRBJ2-2, with D maybe TRBD2 (7 bases). This CDR3 is built from 20 residues. Trimming removed 0 bases from V and 2 bases from J, with 22 bases in between. Per germline, CDR1 LGHDT and CDR2 YNNKEL (reference sequence). CDR3 sequence reads: CASSQEVLGRGGPNTGELFF. DNA for the CDR3: TGTGCCAGCAGCCAAGAAGTGTTAGGCCGCGGGGGCCCAAACACCGGGGAGCTGTTTTTT.

This clonotype turned up a few times. This chain uses TRBV5-1 with TRBJ2-1; D tentatively reads TRBD1 or TRBD2 (6 bases each). V gave up 0 bases and J gave up 0 bases, with 13 bases separating them. This CDR3 has 17 residues. Germline V gene data show CDR1 as SGHRS and CDR2 as YFSETQ. This CDR3 reads CASSLEGGGRSYNEQFF. For the CDR3, the DNA is TGCGCCAGCAGCTTGGAGGGGGGTGGCCGCTCCTACAATGAGCAGTTCTTC.

This chain links TRBV29-1 with TRBJ2-7, with a possible D match to TRBD2 (5 bases). With 6 bases removed from V and 0 bases from J, the gap between germline ends came to 15 bases. Germline CDR1 SQVTM, CDR2 ANQGSEA. The CDR3 loop spans 14 amino acids. The CDR3 DNA sequence: TGCAGCGTAACTAGAGGGCTTAGCTCCTACGAGCAGTACTTC. It is translated as CSVTRGLSSYEQYF.

The V and J genes are TRBV5-6 and TRBJ2-1; D is ambiguous. This CDR3 has 12 residues. CDR1 and CDR2 from the germline V gene are SGHDT and YYEEEE. Trimming shortened V by 0 bases and J by 9 bases, and 7 bases separated the two germline ends. CDR3 sequence reads: CASSLVVSEQFF. CDR3 DNA sequence: TGTGCCAGCAGCTTGGTTGTCTCTGAGCAGTTCTTC. Based on the CDR3 plus reference TRBV5-6 and TRBJ2-1, the full variable domain is DAGVTQSPTHLIKTRGQQVTLRCSPKSGHDTVSWYQQALGQGPQFIFQYYEEEERQRGNFPDRFSGHQFPNYSSELNVNALLLGDSALYLCASSLVVSEQFFGPGTRLTVL.

V usage is TRBV7-8 and J usage is TRBJ2-1; 8 nucleotides line up with TRBD2. V was pared by 1 base and J by 5 bases, with 4 bases of the junction left unmatched. Germline V CDR1 and CDR2: SGHVS, FQNEAQ. The CDR3 has 15 amino acids. Here the CDR3 reads CASSLGLAGNNEQFF. CDR3 sequence (DNA): TGTGCCAGCAGCTTAGGCCTAGCGGGTAACAATGAGCAGTTCTTC.

The chain has TRBV12-3 or TRBV12-4 and TRBJ1-2, with D possibly TRBD1 on 5 matching bases. Trimming removed 5 bases at V and 3 bases at J, with 10 bases between. The CDR3 contains 13 residues. CDR3 region: CASSIDSDYGYTF. CDR3 nucleotide sequence: TGTGCCAGCAGTATAGACAGTGACTATGGCTACACCTTC.

The CDR3 DNA follows: TGTGCCAGCAGTGAGCGAGGACTAGCGGGTTTGTACTTC. It yields the protein CASSERGLAGLYF. This rearrangement joins TRBV2 to TRBJ2-7, with 11 nucleotides matching TRBD2. The junction had 7 bases not matched to a gene; V was cut back by 3 bases and J by 12 bases. The CDR3 totals 13 residues. Per the germline V gene, CDR1 is SNHLY and CDR2 is FYNNEI.

The chain employs TRBV18 and TRBJ2-5, with a weak D call TRBD1 (5 bases). Germline CDR1 and CDR2: KGHSH and LQKENI. The CDR3 runs 13 residues. Between the trimmed V and J ends, which lost 3 bases and 1 base, there was a span of 6 bases. CDR3 residues: CASSPQGQETQYF. CDR3 sequence (DNA): TGTGCCAGCTCACCTCAGGGCCAAGAGACCCAGTACTTC.

The chain carries TRBV19 and TRBJ1-4, with a possible D match to TRBD1 (6 bases). CDR1 and CDR2 from the germline V gene are LNHDA and SQIVND (reference sequence). Trimming took 3 bases from V and 11 from J, leaving 22 bases between them. The CDR3 has 16 amino acids. CDR3 protein: CASSIAPTGPGGKLFF. The CDR3 DNA is TGTGCCAGTAGTATTGCTCCCACAGGGCCAGGTGGGAAACTGTTTTTT. Supplemented by reference TRBV19 and TRBJ1-4, the full variable domain reads DGGITQSPKYLFRKEGQNVTLSCEQNLNHDAMYWYRQDPGQGLRLIYYSQIVNDFQKGDIAEGYSVSREKKESFPLTVTSAQKNPTAFYLCASSIAPTGPGGKLFFGSGTQLSVL.

This clonotype showed up many times. The CDR3 spells CASKRLAGGTDTQYF. CDR3 DNA sequence: TGTGCCAGCAAAAGACTAGCGGGAGGCACAGATACGCAGTATTTT. The chain has TRBV12-3 or TRBV12-4 and TRBJ2-3; 12 nucleotides match TRBD2. The CDR3 runs to 15 residues. The V gene end was trimmed by 7 bases and the J gene end by 1 base; junction bases not matched to a gene: 3.

This chain uses TRBV9 with TRBJ2-3, with D unresolved. Per the germline V gene, CDR1 is SGDLS and CDR2 is YYNGEE. V was shortened by 4 bases and J by 7 bases, with 16 bases between the two germline ends. This CDR3 spans 14 amino acids. The CDR3 nucleotides are TGTGCCAGCAGCCCCTCAACGACCGGAAATACGCAGTATTTT. It specifies CASSPSTTGNTQYF.

J is TRBJ1-1 and V is TRBV7-9; tentatively, D is TRBD1 (5 bases). Trimming removed 5 bases from V and 4 bases from J, with 23 bases in between. Germline-derived CDR1 and CDR2 are SEHNR and FQNEAQ (reference sequence). This CDR3 contains 17 residues. In DNA form, the CDR3 reads TGTGCCAGCAGCGCACCGGGACGTTTGAATTTGGGCACTGAAGCTTTCTTT. It translates to CASSAPGRLNLGTEAFF.

The chain is built from TRBV7-9 and TRBJ2-1; 10 bases line up with TRBD2. CDR3 length: 14 amino acids. J gave up 10 bases and V 6 bases, and 9 bases lay outside the gene matches. Per the germline V gene, CDR1 is SEHNR and CDR2 is FQNEAQ (reference sequence). CDR3 bases: TGTGCCAGCAGATCACTAGCGGGGACTCTAGAGCAGTTCTTC. It yields the protein CASRSLAGTLEQFF.

The rearrangement uses TRBV5-1 and TRBJ2-7, with D possibly TRBD1 on 6 matching bases. The CDR3 has 14 amino acids. V was cut by 0 bases and J by 6 bases, with 13 bases left in between. CDR1 and CDR2 (germline): SGHRS, YFSETQ. CDR3 nucleotide sequence: TGCGCCAGCAGCTTGGGGCAAACAGGGTCCGAGCAGTACTTC. Amino acids: CASSLGQTGSEQYF. Full variable domain (missing parts from reference TRBV5-1 and TRBJ2-7): KAGVTQTPRYLIKTRGQQVTLSCSPISGHRSVSWYQQTPGQGLQFLFEYFSETQRNKGNFPGRFSGRQFSNSRSEMNVSTLELGDSALYLCASSLGQTGSEQYFGPGTRLTVT.

The V and J genes are TRBV7-2 and TRBJ1-2; a possible D gene is TRBD1 (5 bases). Germline CDR1 SGHTA, CDR2 FQGNSA. V lost 2 bases and J 9 bases, leaving 7 bases between the germline ends. The CDR3 sequence is 11 residues long. The chain's CDR3 is CASSLSDSYTF. The CDR3 region has the DNA TGTGCCAGCAGCTTATCGGACAGCTACACCTTC.

The chain carries TRBV30 and TRBJ1-6; D uncertain. The CDR3 is 13 residues long. CDR1 is GTSNPN, CDR2 SVGIG, per germline (reference sequence). Trimming pared 2 bases from V and 9 bases from J, leaving 11 bases between. CDR3 sequence (DNA): TGTGCCTGGAGTATCCAAGGAAGTTCACCCCTCCACTTT. This encodes CAWSIQGSSPLHF.